One sample yielded the 8 T cell receptor beta chains listed below, sequenced in a study of control samples from healthy donors and cancer patients. Some clones are missing from TCRdb's copy, which holds only in-frame ones; the method was immunoSEQ multiplex PCR. The sample records about 250,000 clones, 82% being singletons. Material for sequencing was PBMCs. The source of these receptors is a woman in her sixties with lung cancer.

V is TRBV27 and J is TRBJ1-1; TRBD1 matches at 7 bases. V shed 11 bases and J 4 bases; nucleotides not matched to a gene: 16. CDR1 is MNHEY, CDR2 SMNVEV, per germline (reference sequence). CDR3 length: 15 residues. CDR3 nucleotide sequence: TGTGCCGGCCCGGGACAGAGGGTTGGGGGCACTGAAGCTTTCTTT. This encodes CAGPGQRVGGTEAFF.

The genes are TRBV5-1 and TRBJ2-5; D not certain. Germline assignment: CDR1 SGHRS and CDR2 YFSETQ. CDR3 size: 12 residues. The V end lost 3 bases, the J end lost 0 bases, and 3 bases lay between the germline ends. This CDR3 reads CASSSHQETQYF. CDR3 in DNA: TGCGCCAGCAGCTCTCACCAAGAGACCCAGTACTTC.

The chain has TRBV19 and TRBJ2-1; D may be TRBD1 or TRBD2 (5 bases each). The length of the CDR3 is 14 residues. The ends were cut back, 6 bases at V and 1 base at J, with 10 bases in the middle. CDR1 is LNHDA, CDR2 SQIVND, per germline (reference sequence). The DNA of the CDR3 is TGTGCCAGTAGGGTGGGGGTGTCCTACAATGAGCAGTTCTTC. This translates into CASRVGVSYNEQFF.

V usage is TRBV5-6 and J usage is TRBJ1-3; unclear D gene. Germline V lookup: CDR1 SGHDT, CDR2 YYEEEE. V lost 2 bases to trimming and J lost 2 bases, with 11 bases between them. The CDR3 has 15 residues. CDR3 nucleotides: TGTGCCAGCAGCTTCAGCAGCTCAGCTGGAAACACCATATATTTT. Encoded protein: CASSFSSSAGNTIYF.

V gene TRBV5-1 combines with J gene TRBJ2-2; 8 bases line up with TRBD2. CDR3 size: 17 residues. The junction had 12 bases not matched to a gene; V was cut back by 3 bases and J by 5 bases. The germline V gene encodes CDR1 SGHRS and CDR2 YFSETQ. In nucleotides, the CDR3 is TGCGCCAGCAGCTCGAATACCGGGACTAGGGGAACCGGGGAGCTGTTTTTT. It encodes CASSSNTGTRGTGELFF.

This sequence joins TRBV7-3 and TRBJ2-3, with D unclear. Germline V CDR1 and CDR2: SGHTA, FQGTGA. The CDR3 covers 14 residues. With 5 bases removed from V and 2 bases from J, the gap between germline ends came to 11 bases. Written as DNA, the CDR3 is TGTGCCAGCAGCCGGTTAGGGAACACAGATACGCAGTATTTT. It translates to CASSRLGNTDTQYF.

The chain combines TRBV2 with TRBJ2-6; possibly TRBD2 for D (5 bases). The CDR3 is 14 amino acids. Germline V gene data show CDR1 as SNHLY and CDR2 as FYNNEI. Trimming pared 8 bases from V and 1 base from J, leaving 9 bases between. CDR3 in DNA: TGTGCCAGCTCTAGGGAGTCTGGGGCCAACGTCCTGACTTTC. Translated: CASSRESGANVLTF. The full variable domain, with the rest looked up from reference TRBV2 and TRBJ2-6, is EPEVTQTPSHQVTQMGQEVILRCVPISNHLYFYWYRQILGQKVEFLVSFYNNEISEKSEIFDDQFSVERPDGSNFTLKIRSTKLEDSAMYFCASSRESGANVLTFGAGSRLTVL.

V usage is TRBV7-8 and J usage is TRBJ1-2, with 7 bases aligning to TRBD1. This CDR3 contains 15 residues. Germline-derived CDR1 and CDR2 are SGHVS and FQNEAQ. Germline trimming cut 5 bases from V and 5 bases from J; bases unmatched to any gene: 11. Here the CDR3 reads CASSVGTARNYGYTF. In nucleotides, the CDR3 is TGTGCCAGCAGCGTCGGGACAGCCCGAAATTATGGCTACACCTTC. The entire variable domain, with the rest obtained from reference TRBV7-8 and TRBJ1-2, is as follows: GAGVSQSPRYKVAKRGQDVALRCDPISGHVSLFWYQQALGQGPEFLTYFQNEAQLDKSGLPSDRFFAERPEGSVSTLKIQRTQQEDSAVYLCASSVGTARNYGYTFGSGTRLTVV.